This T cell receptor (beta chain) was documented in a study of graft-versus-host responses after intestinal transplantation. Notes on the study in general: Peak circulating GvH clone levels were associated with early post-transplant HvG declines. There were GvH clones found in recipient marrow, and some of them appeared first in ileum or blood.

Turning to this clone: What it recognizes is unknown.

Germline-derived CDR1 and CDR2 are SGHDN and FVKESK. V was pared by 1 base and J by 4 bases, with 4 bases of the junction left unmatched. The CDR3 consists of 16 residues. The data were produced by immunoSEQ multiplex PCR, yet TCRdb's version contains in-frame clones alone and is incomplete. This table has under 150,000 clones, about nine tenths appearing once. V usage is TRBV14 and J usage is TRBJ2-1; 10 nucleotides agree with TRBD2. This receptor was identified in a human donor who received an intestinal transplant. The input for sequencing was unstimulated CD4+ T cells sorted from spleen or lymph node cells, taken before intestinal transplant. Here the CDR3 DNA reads TGTGCCAGCAGCCAAGTGAAGACTAGCGGGTACAATGAGCAGTTCTTC. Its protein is CASSQVKTSGYNEQFF.